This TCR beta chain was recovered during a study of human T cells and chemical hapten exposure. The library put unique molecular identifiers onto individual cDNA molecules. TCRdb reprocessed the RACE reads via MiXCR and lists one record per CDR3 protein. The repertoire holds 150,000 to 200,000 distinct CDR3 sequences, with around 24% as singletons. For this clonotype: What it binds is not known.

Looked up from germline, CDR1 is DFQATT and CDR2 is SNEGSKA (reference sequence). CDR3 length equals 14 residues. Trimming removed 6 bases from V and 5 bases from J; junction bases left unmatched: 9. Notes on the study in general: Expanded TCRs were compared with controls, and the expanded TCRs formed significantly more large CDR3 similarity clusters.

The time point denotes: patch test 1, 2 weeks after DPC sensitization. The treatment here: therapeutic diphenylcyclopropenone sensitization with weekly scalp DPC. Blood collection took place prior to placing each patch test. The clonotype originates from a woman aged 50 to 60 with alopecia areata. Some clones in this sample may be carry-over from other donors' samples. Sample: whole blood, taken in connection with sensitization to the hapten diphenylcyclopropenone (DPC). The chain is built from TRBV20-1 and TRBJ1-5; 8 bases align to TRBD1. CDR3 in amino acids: CSAEHPGGYQPQHF. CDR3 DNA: TGCAGTGCCGAACATCCAGGGGGCTATCAGCCCCAGCATTTT.